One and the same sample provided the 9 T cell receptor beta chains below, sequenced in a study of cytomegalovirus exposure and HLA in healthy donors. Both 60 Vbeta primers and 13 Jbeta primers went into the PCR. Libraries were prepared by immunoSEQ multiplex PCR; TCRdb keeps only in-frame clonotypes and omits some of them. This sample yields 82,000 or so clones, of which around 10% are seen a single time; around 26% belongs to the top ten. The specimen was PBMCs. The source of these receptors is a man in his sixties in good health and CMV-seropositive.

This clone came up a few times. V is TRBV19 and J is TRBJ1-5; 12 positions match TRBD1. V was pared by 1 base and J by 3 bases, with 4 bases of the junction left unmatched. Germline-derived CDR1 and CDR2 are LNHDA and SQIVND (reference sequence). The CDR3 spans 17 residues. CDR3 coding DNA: TGTGCCAGTAGTATAGCCGGGGACAGGGGGCCCAATCAGCCCCAGCATTTT. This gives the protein CASSIAGDRGPNQPQHF. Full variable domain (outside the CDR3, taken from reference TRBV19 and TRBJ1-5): DGGITQSPKYLFRKEGQNVTLSCEQNLNHDAMYWYRQDPGQGLRLIYYSQIVNDFQKGDIAEGYSVSREKKESFPLTVTSAQKNPTAFYLCASSIAGDRGPNQPQHFGDGTRLSIL.

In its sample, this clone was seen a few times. CDR3 sequence (DNA): TGTGCCAGTAGTATCTCTGGGGCCTCCAGTGGCTACACCTTC. It encodes CASSISGASSGYTF. The V gene is TRBV19, the J gene TRBJ1-2; TRBD1 might be the D (5 bases). Germline assignment: CDR1 LNHDA and CDR2 SQIVND (reference sequence). V lost 3 bases, J lost 7 bases, and 15 bases lay in between. The CDR3 is 14 amino acids.

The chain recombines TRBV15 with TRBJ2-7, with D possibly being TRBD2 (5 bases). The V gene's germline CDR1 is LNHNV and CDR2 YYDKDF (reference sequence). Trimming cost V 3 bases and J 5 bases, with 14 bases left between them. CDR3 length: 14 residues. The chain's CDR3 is CATSSLLERDEQYF. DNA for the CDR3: TGTGCCACCAGCAGTTTACTAGAACGAGACGAGCAGTACTTC.

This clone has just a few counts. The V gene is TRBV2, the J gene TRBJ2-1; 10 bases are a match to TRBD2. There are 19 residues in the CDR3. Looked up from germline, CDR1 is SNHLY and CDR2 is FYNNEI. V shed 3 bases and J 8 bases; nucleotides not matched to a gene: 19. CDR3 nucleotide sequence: TGTGCCAGCAGTGATCGTACGGGACTAGCGCCTAGACCTTTGGATGAGCAGTTCTTC. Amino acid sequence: CASSDRTGLAPRPLDEQFF.

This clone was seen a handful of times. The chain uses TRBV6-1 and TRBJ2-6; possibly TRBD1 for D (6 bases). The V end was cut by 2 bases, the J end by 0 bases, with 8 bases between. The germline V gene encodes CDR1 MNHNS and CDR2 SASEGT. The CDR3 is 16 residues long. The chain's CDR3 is CASSERGSSGANVLTF. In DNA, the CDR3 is TGTGCCAGCAGTGAAAGGGGGTCCTCTGGGGCCAACGTCCTGACTTTC.

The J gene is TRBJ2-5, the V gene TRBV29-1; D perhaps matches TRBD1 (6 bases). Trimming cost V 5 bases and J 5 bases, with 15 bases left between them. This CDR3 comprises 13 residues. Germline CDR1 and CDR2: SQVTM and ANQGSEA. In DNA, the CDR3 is TGCAGCGTTCAGACAGGCTCCCGGGAGACCCAGTACTTC. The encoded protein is CSVQTGSRETQYF.

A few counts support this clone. The DNA for the CDR3 is TGTGCCAGCAGCCAAGAAGACTGGGATGAGCAGTTCTTC. This encodes CASSQEDWDEQFF. The chain has TRBV4-2 and TRBJ2-1; D remains unclear. Germline values: CDR1 LGHNA, CDR2 YNFKEQ. CDR3 length equals 13 residues. Trimming shortened V by 0 bases and J by 8 bases, and 8 bases separated the two germline ends.

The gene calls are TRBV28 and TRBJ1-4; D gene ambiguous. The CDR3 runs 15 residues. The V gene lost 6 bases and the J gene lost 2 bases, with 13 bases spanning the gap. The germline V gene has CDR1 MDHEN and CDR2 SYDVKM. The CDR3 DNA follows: TGTGCCAGCAGGGCGCCGGGATCGACTAATGAAAAACTGTTTTTT. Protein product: CASRAPGSTNEKLFF.

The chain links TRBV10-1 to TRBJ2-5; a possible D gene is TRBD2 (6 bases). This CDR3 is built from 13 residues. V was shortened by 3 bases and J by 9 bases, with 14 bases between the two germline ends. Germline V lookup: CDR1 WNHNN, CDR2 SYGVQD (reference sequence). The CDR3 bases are TGCGCCAGCAGTGAAGGGCGGGACGGGTCCCAGTACTTC. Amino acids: CASSEGRDGSQYF.